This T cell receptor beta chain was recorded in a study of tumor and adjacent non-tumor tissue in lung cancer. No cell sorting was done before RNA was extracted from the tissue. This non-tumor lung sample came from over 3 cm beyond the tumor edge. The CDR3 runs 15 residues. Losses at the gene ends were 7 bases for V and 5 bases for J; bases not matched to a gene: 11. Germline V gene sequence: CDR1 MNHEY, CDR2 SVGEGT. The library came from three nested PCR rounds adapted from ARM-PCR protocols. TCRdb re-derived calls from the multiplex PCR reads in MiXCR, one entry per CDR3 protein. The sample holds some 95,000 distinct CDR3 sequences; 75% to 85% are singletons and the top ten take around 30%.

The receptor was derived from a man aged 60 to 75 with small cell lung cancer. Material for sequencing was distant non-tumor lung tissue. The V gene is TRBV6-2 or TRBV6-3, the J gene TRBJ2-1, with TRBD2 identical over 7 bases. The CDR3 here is CASNRAGWPHNEQFF. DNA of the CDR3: TGTGCCAGCAATCGAGCGGGATGGCCCCACAATGAGCAGTTCTTC.